The entry below describes one T cell receptor beta chain. The CDR3 is 14 amino acids. Between the trimmed V and J ends, which lost 4 bases and 1 base, there was a span of 11 bases. Germline assignment: CDR1 WSHSY and CDR2 SAAADI. The data were taken from a study of blood T cell repertoires in COVID-19. Study details: COVID-19 samples from acute and convalescent phases originated in the United States, Italy and Spain. The cDNA or gDNA used as material had been derived from T cells, B-cell-depleted T cells, or PBMCs.

Original processing notes: Reference gene primers were amplified, and this amplification served to estimate nucleated cell counts. The method was immunoSEQ multiplex PCR; TCRdb's version includes in-frame clones alone and lacks a portion of them. The D gene and trimming were derived from the DNA, and the V and J assignments and clone size from that table. Among around 140,000 clones listed, about 91% were seen once. This TCR derives from a woman aged 45-60 years with acute or convalescent COVID-19. The rearrangement uses TRBV10-2 and TRBJ2-7; tentatively, D is TRBD2 (5 bases). Material for sequencing was peripheral blood. The CDR3 spells CASSAMSGSYEQYF. CDR3 bases: TGCGCCAGCAGTGCCATGAGCGGATCCTACGAGCAGTACTTC.